The rows below give T cell receptor beta chains drawn from one sample of a study of blood T cell repertoires in COVID-19. The repertoire was sequenced with immunoSEQ multiplex PCR; TCRdb's copy has only in-frame clones and lacks some. The data contain hundreds of thousands of clones, roughly 83% of them singletons. Sequenced input: peripheral blood. The receptors shown here come from a middle-aged man with acute or convalescent COVID-19. Each CDR3 is given with its conserved first and last residue. Each record gives: V gene, clone size, D gene, J gene, CDR3 DNA, CDR3 protein. A D gene is named only where the DNA matches it firmly. Clone size is not always given. Where it is, it says once, few, many or a class for expanded clones.

>TRBV11-3|once|TRBD2|TRBJ2-1
TGTGCCAGCAGCTTAGATGGCAGCGGGACCCTCTACAATGAGCAGTTCTTC
CASSLDGSGTLYNEQFF
>TRBV29-1|.|TRBD1|TRBJ1-1
TGCAGCGTTGAACCCGCCGGGACAGGGGGCGCTTTACGCGCCGAAGCTTTCTTT
CSVEPAGTGGALRAEAFF
>TRBV5-3|.|TRBD1|TRBJ1-1
TGTGCCAGAAGCTCAGGGACAGAGGGAGCGGGGGGCATGAACACTGAAGCTTTCTTT
CARSSGTEGAGGMNTEAFF
>TRBV11-2|.|TRBD2|TRBJ2-5
TGTGCCAGCAGCTTATTAGGGGCTAGCGGGGGGCAAGAGACCCAGTACTTC
CASSLLGASGGQETQYF
>TRBV6-5|.|.|TRBJ1-5
TGTGCCAGCGCCTTGGGATGGGGGCATCAGCCCCAGCATTTT
CASALGWGHQPQHF
>TRBV7-9|.|.|TRBJ1-1
TGTGCCAGCAGCTTGACAGTGAACACTGAAGCTTTCTTT
CASSLTVNTEAFF
>TRBV18|.|.|TRBJ1-3
TGTGCCAGCTCGCCGGACACTCGCTCTGGAAACACCATATATTTT
CASSPDTRSGNTIYF
>TRBV12-3/TRBV12-4|few|.|TRBJ2-1
TGTGCCAGCAGCCTCGGTAGGGGAGGTGAGCAGTTCTTC
CASSLGRGGEQFF
>TRBV12-3/TRBV12-4|few|.|TRBJ1-4
TGTGCCAGCAGACTACGAAATGAAAAACTGTTTTTT
CASRLRNEKLFF
>TRBV4-1|.|TRBD1|TRBJ1-5
TGCGCCAGCAGCCAATCGGGACAGAGGGAGGATCAGCCCCAGCATTTT
CASSQSGQREDQPQHF
>TRBV6-5|.|TRBD2|TRBJ2-5
TGTGCCAGCAGTAGCGGGGGTCAGGGGACCCAGTACTTC
CASSSGGQGTQYF
>TRBV29-1|few|TRBD1|TRBJ1-2
TGCAGCGTTGACGCCGACAGGGTCGATGGCTACACCTTC
CSVDADRVDGYTF
>TRBV11-2|.|.|TRBJ1-2
TGTGCCAGCAGCTTGATTAGGGACTCCGGCTACACCTTC
CASSLIRDSGYTF
>TRBV5-1|.|.|TRBJ2-1
TGCGCCAGCAGCGCGGGCTACACTGAGCAGTTCTTC
CASSAGYTEQFF
>TRBV6-5|.|.|TRBJ1-2
TGTGCCAGCAGTAATCAGGGTTGGGATGGCTACACCTTC
CASSNQGWDGYTF
>TRBV27|few|.|TRBJ2-7
TGTGCCAGCAAAGCCCGAAACAGGGTCCTCGTCTCCGAGCAGTACTTC
CASKARNRVLVSEQYF
>TRBV6-5|.|TRBD1|TRBJ2-7
TGTGCCATCTCGACAGGGAAGGCTTACGAGCAGTACTTC
CAISTGKAYEQYF
>TRBV19|.|TRBD2|TRBJ2-1
TGTGCCAGTACCCCGGGGAGGGCTAGCGGGATCTACAATGAGCAGTTCTTC
CASTPGRASGIYNEQFF
>TRBV29-1|few|.|TRBJ1-1
TGCAGCGTTGGCCAGACAGTGAACACTGAAGCTTTCTTT
CSVGQTVNTEAFF
>TRBV5-1|.|TRBD1|TRBJ1-2
TGCGCCAGCAGCTTGGGACAGGGGGACTATGGCTACACCTTC
CASSLGQGDYGYTF
>TRBV2|few|.|TRBJ1-1
TGTGCCAGCAGTGGGGTCCGCGGGGGGACTGAAGCTTTCTTT
CASSGVRGGTEAFF
>TRBV12-3/TRBV12-4|.|.|TRBJ1-3
TGTGCCAGCAGTGAGGACAGAGCCCACACCATATATTTT
CASSEDRAHTIYF
>TRBV30|.|.|TRBJ1-1
TGTGCCTGGAGTGTACGGGGGAACACTGAAGCTTTCTTT
CAWSVRGNTEAFF
>TRBV10-1|.|.|TRBJ1-2
TGCGCCAGCAGCCCCGACAGGTTCTATGGCTACACCTTC
CASSPDRFYGYTF
>TRBV19|.|.|TRBJ2-5
TGTGCCAGTAGTATTACAGGGTTAGAGACCCAGTACTTC
CASSITGLETQYF
>TRBV25-1|.|TRBD1|TRBJ2-1
TGTGCCAGCAGTGATCTCAGGGGGCTGGGTGAGCAGTTCTTC
CASSDLRGLGEQFF
>TRBV5-8|.|TRBD2|TRBJ2-7
TGTGCCAGCAGCTTGGGACTAGCTAACTACGAGCAGTACTTC
CASSLGLANYEQYF
>TRBV20-1|.|.|TRBJ2-1
TGCAGTGCTAGTAGTAGGTCTAGGAAGAGGGATGAGCAGTTCTTC
CSASSRSRKRDEQFF
>TRBV7-2|.|TRBD2|TRBJ2-7
TGTGCCAGCAGCCCCGCAGCGGGATCCTACGAGCAGTACTTC
CASSPAAGSYEQYF
>TRBV28|.|.|TRBJ2-3
TGTGCCAGCAGTTTACCGGGGGAGGCCCGCCGGAATACGCAGTATTTT
CASSLPGEARRNTQYF
>TRBV3-1/TRBV3-2|.|TRBD2|TRBJ2-1
TGTGCCAGCAGCCCGTCCCGGACTAGCGGCTACAATGAGCAGTTCTTC
CASSPSRTSGYNEQFF
>TRBV7-2|.|TRBD1|TRBJ2-7
TGTGCCAGCAGCCTCCGGGGACAGGGGACGAAGATACCCTACGAGCAGTACTTC
CASSLRGQGTKIPYEQYF
>TRBV11-2|.|TRBD2|TRBJ2-5
TGTGCCAGCAGCTTAGCGGGAGGAGAGACCCAGTACTTC
CASSLAGGETQYF
>TRBV19|once|.|TRBJ2-1
TGTGCCAGTAGGCGAGAGGACAATGAGCAGTTCTTC
CASRREDNEQFF
>TRBV25-1|.|TRBD2|TRBJ2-3
TGTGCCAGCAGTGAAAGAGCGGGAGCGCAGTATTTT
CASSERAGAQYF
>TRBV6-4|.|.|TRBJ2-3
TGTGCCAGCAAGGCGACTCCCGGAGGGGCAGATACGCAGTATTTT
CASKATPGGADTQYF
>TRBV7-9|.|TRBD1|TRBJ1-1
TGTGCCAGCAGCTTGACAGGGTCGAACACTGAAGCTTTCTTT
CASSLTGSNTEAFF
>TRBV2|.|TRBD2|TRBJ2-1
TGTGCCAGCGGAAAACTAGCGGGAGGGTTGGATGAGCAGTTCTTC
CASGKLAGGLDEQFF
>TRBV27|.|.|TRBJ2-3
TGTGCCAGCAGTCCCCTGGGCTATTTT
CASSPLGYF
>TRBV9|.|TRBD2|TRBJ2-3
TGTGCCAGCAGCCAGGGGGTCCGCGGGAGGGCCCGCACAGATACGCAGTATTTT
CASSQGVRGRARTDTQYF
>TRBV2|.|TRBD1|TRBJ2-6
TGTGCCAGCAGTGCCGGGACAGGGGGCTCTGGGGCCAACGTCCTGACTTTC
CASSAGTGGSGANVLTF
>TRBV27|.|.|TRBJ1-4
TGTGCCAGCAGCTCGGAGTGGGCTAATGAAAAACTGTTTTTT
CASSSEWANEKLFF
>TRBV5-1|.|TRBD1|TRBJ2-1
TGCGCCAGCAGCAGCGGAGGGTTGGGACAGGTAAACAATGAGCAGTTCTTC
CASSSGGLGQVNNEQFF
>TRBV6-6|.|TRBD2|TRBJ2-1
TGTGCCAGCAGTTACGGGTCTAGCGGGAGCTTTAATGAGCAGTTCTTC
CASSYGSSGSFNEQFF
>TRBV9|.|.|TRBJ2-1
TGTGCCAGCGCCCCAGGTGGGAGGCCCTACAATGAGCAGTTCTTC
CASAPGGRPYNEQFF
>TRBV5-6|.|.|TRBJ2-6
TGTGCCAGCAGCTTGGCAGGGGTCGGGGCCAACGTCCTGACTTTC
CASSLAGVGANVLTF
>TRBV6-2/TRBV6-3|.|.|TRBJ2-7
TGTGCCAGCAGTTACGGAGGAGTCCTAGTGGAGCAGTACTTC
CASSYGGVLVEQYF
>TRBV7-2|.|.|TRBJ1-4
TGTGCCAGCAGCTTAGGGCGGGCCCCAACTAATGAAAAACTGTTTTTT
CASSLGRAPTNEKLFF
>TRBV7-9|.|.|TRBJ2-7
TGTGCCAGCAGCTTCCGGGGTGGCGCCTCCTACGAGCAGTACTTC
CASSFRGGASYEQYF
>TRBV19|.|.|TRBJ1-2
TGTGCCAGTAGTAAGGACAGAACTAACTATGGCTACACCTTC
CASSKDRTNYGYTF
>TRBV19|.|TRBD1|TRBJ1-1
TGTGCCAGTAGTCCGAACCCGACAGGGGGCCGGCCTGAAGCTTTCTTT
CASSPNPTGGRPEAFF
>TRBV5-1|.|.|TRBJ1-3
TGCGCCAGCAGCGAGTCTGGGACTGCGGCGGGAAACACCATATATTTT
CASSESGTAAGNTIYF
>TRBV9|.|.|TRBJ2-5
TGTGCCAGCAGCGAGCAGACAGGACAAGAGACCCAGTACTTC
CASSEQTGQETQYF